This T cell receptor beta chain originates from a study of blood T cell repertoires in COVID-19. Study information: The samples span acute and convalescent COVID-19 from the United States, Italy and Spain.

Trimming shortened V by 2 bases and J by 1 base, and 4 bases separated the two germline ends. CDR3 length: 13 residues. Methods used by the authors: Amplification of reference gene primers provided the estimated nucleated cell counts. TCRdb's table, derived via immunoSEQ multiplex PCR, lists solely in-frame clones and lacks some. V, J and clone size were drawn from that table, and D and trimming were deduced from the DNA. The repertoire holds approximately 98,000 clones, just over 85% seen once, with over 2% in the top ten. This clone turned up a few times. The chain uses TRBV12-3 or TRBV12-4 and TRBJ2-3; D is unclear. The clonotype comes from a human donor in a cohort sampled during active COVID-19. Sequences were obtained from peripheral blood. CDR3 DNA: TGTGCCAGCAGTTTACGCGGCACAGATACGCAGTATTTT. The encoded protein is CASSLRGTDTQYF.